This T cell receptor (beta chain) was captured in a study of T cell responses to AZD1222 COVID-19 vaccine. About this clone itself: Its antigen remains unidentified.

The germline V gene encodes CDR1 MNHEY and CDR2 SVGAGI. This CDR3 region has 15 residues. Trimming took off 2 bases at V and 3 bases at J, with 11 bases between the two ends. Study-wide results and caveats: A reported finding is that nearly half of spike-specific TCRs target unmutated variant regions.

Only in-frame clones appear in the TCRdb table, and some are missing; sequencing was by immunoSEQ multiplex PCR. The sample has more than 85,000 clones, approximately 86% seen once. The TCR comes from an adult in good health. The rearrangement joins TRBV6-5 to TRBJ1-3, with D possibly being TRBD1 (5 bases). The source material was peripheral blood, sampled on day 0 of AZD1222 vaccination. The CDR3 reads CASSYRRGNGNTIYF. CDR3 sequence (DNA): TGTGCCAGCAGTTACAGAAGGGGCAATGGAAACACCATATATTTT.